There are a few counts of the clone carrying this TCR beta chain. The sample is drawn from a study of cytomegalovirus exposure and HLA in healthy donors. PCR was performed using 60 Vbeta and 13 Jbeta primers. Sequencing was performed with immunoSEQ multiplex PCR; in TCRdb, only in-frame clones are kept and a portion is missing. The data contain 110,000 to 150,000 clones, 77% of them singletons. CDR1 and CDR2 (germline): SNHLY, FYNNEI. The CDR3 is made up of 13 amino acids. Trimming left V 8 bases short and J 11 bases short, with 21 bases between. The clonotype was recovered from a female donor in good health and CMV-seronegative. Sequencing input: PBMCs. The chain couples TRBV2 to TRBJ2-5; a weak D match, TRBD1 (5 bases). CDR3 loop: CASGEQGPSEQYF. CDR3 nucleotides: TGTGCCAGCGGCGAGCAGGGTCCCTCTGAGCAGTACTTC.